These 2 T cell receptor beta chains were sequenced from one sample in a study of blood T cell repertoires in COVID-19. The data were produced by immunoSEQ multiplex PCR, yet TCRdb's version contains in-frame clones alone and is incomplete. The repertoire has about 220,000 clones, 70% to 85% of them found once; the top ten carry more than 3%. Sequenced material: PBMCs or T cells enriched from blood (not recorded which). The receptors were sampled from a woman aged 55-75 years who had recovered from COVID-19.

CDR3 bases: TGCGCCAGCAGCTCTTCTAGTTACTCCTACAATGAGCAGTTCTTC. This gives the protein CASSSSSYSYNEQFF. V is TRBV5-1 and J is TRBJ2-1; D ambiguous. The CDR3 spans 15 residues. The V and J ends lost 3 bases and 0 bases respectively, with 10 bases between them. CDR1 and CDR2 (germline): SGHRS, YFSETQ.

The chain recombines TRBV5-4 with TRBJ2-3; 15 bases are a match to TRBD2. Germline assignment: CDR1 SGHNT and CDR2 YYREEE (reference sequence). The trim removed 4 bases at V and 7 bases at J, leaving 7 bases unmatched. The CDR3 is 16 amino acids. CDR3: CASSPGTSGRMYTQYF. As DNA, the CDR3 is TGTGCCAGCAGCCCGGGGACTAGCGGGAGGATGTATACGCAGTATTTT. The entire variable domain, with the rest obtained from reference TRBV5-4 and TRBJ2-3, is as follows: ETGVTQSPTHLIKTRGQQVTLRCSSQSGHNTVSWYQQALGQGPQFIFQYYREEENGRGNFPPRFSGLQFPNYSSELNVNALELDDSALYLCASSPGTSGRMYTQYFGPGTRLTVL.